These 25 T cell receptor beta chains were all obtained from the same sample, sequenced in a study of identical twins (dated by TCRdb to the mid-2010s). The library came from 5' RACE. Sequencer: Illumina HiSeq 2000. TCRdb's own reprocessing of the public reads used fastp at Q25 and MiXCR and kept productive beta chains. Each CDR3 protein appears once, grouped with its most common genes and DNA. This sample has some 710,000 distinct CDR3 sequences in its table, and 5.5% to 6.5% of those were observed once. The top ten hold 1.5% to 2% of the sample. The specimen sequenced was naive T cells sorted from blood. The meaning of the sample's cell subset or site label: cells isolated with a human naive T-cell isolation kit. These receptors were taken from a young man in good health.

At least ten counts were recorded for this clonotype. The chain uses TRBV20-1 and TRBJ2-3; D unresolved. Between the trimmed V and J ends, which lost 3 bases and 4 bases, there was a span of 11 bases. CDR3 length equals 13 residues. Germline V gene data show CDR1 as DFQATT and CDR2 as SNEGSKA (reference sequence). CDR3 nucleotide sequence: TGCAGTGCTAGGGCTCCCCGGCCAGATACGCAGTATTTT. Residues: CSARAPRPDTQYF.

Many counts were recorded for this clonotype. The gene calls are TRBV12-3 or TRBV12-4 and TRBJ2-2; perhaps D is TRBD1 or TRBD2 (5 bases each). Trimming removed 6 bases at V and 7 bases at J, with 15 bases between. The CDR3 spans 14 residues. The DNA for the CDR3 is TGTGCCAGCAGACCCGGGCCGAGGGGCGGGGAGCTGTTTTTT. The encoded protein is CASRPGPRGGELFF.

This clonotype came up many times. This chain joins TRBV2 and TRBJ2-7; D call uncertain. CDR1 and CDR2 from the germline V gene are SNHLY and FYNNEI. The CDR3 covers 11 residues. With 4 bases removed from V and 4 bases from J, the gap between germline ends came to 5 bases. The CDR3 DNA reads as TGTGCCAGCAGTGTCCTATACGAGCAGTACGTC. Its protein product is CASSVLYEQYV.

This clonotype was detected only a few times. The rearrangement uses TRBV5-1 and TRBJ2-2; D is unresolved. The CDR3 runs 14 residues. V was trimmed by 6 bases and J by 0 bases, leaving 9 bases between them. Germline CDR1 SGHRS, CDR2 YFSETQ. CDR3 nucleotide sequence: TGCGCCAGCACCCTAACAGCGAACACCGGGGAGCTGTTTTTT. As protein: CASTLTANTGELFF.

Many counts were recorded for this clonotype. The chain combines TRBV29-1 with TRBJ2-7; D is possibly TRBD1 or TRBD2 (5 bases each). This CDR3 has 14 residues. Deletions cut 2 bases from V and 3 bases from J, with 14 bases between. Germline CDR1 SQVTM, CDR2 ANQGSEA. The CDR3 here is CSVEFLGTNYEQYV. As DNA, the CDR3 is TGCAGCGTTGAATTCTTGGGGACCAACTACGAGCAGTACGTC.

This clonotype was found many times. The V and J genes are TRBV9 and TRBJ2-1, with 7 nucleotides matching TRBD2. With V trimmed by 4 bases and J by 1 base, 8 bases remained unmatched. The CDR3 covers 16 residues. Germline V gene sequence: CDR1 SGDLS, CDR2 YYNGEE. DNA for the CDR3: TGTGCCAGCAGCTCCAGACTAGCCTCGTCCTACAATGAGCAGTTCTTC. Translating gives CASSSRLASSYNEQFF.

This clonotype was recorded a few times. The chain's CDR3 is CASTPTGWMDYTF. CDR3 in DNA: TGTGCCAGCACTCCGACAGGGTGGATGGACTACACCTTC. The V and J genes are TRBV6-2 or TRBV6-3 and TRBJ1-2, with 7 bases matching TRBD1. The junction had 12 bases not matched to a gene; V was cut back by 7 bases and J by 10 bases. Germline CDR1 is MNHEY and CDR2 is SVGEGT. The CDR3 runs 13 residues.

V is TRBV7-2 and J is TRBJ2-1; D remains ambiguous. Trimming removed 3 bases at V and 6 bases at J, with 9 bases between. The CDR3 contains 13 residues. Germline V gene sequence: CDR1 SGHTA, CDR2 FQGNSA. The CDR3 region is CASSFIGGNEQFF. The CDR3 DNA follows: TGTGCCAGCAGCTTTATAGGCGGCAATGAGCAGTTCTTC.

The sample holds a few counts of this clonotype. The genes are TRBV5-1 and TRBJ2-2; the match to TRBD1 covers 8 bases. From germline, CDR1 is SGHRS and CDR2 YFSETQ. V lost 6 bases, J lost 5 bases, and 12 bases stayed unmatched. The CDR3 covers 16 residues. The CDR3: CASNNQRTGWTGELFF. The CDR3 DNA reads TGCGCCAGCAATAACCAAAGGACAGGGTGGACCGGGGAGCTGTTTTTT.

Many counts were recorded for this clonotype. The J gene is TRBJ2-7, the V gene TRBV7-9, with a tentative D call TRBD1 (5 bases). V gave up 5 bases and J gave up 6 bases, with 14 bases separating them. Per the germline V gene, CDR1 is SEHNR and CDR2 is FQNEAQ (reference sequence). CDR3 length: 13 amino acids. The CDR3 sequence is CASSDQGSGEQYV. In DNA form, the CDR3 reads TGTGCCAGCAGCGATCAGGGTTCCGGCGAGCAGTACGTC.

The chain combines TRBV11-1 with TRBJ2-1, with TRBD2 identical over 7 bases. The CDR3 contains 18 residues. V dropped 2 bases and J dropped 1; count of bases not matched to a gene: 11. CDR1 and CDR2 from the germline V gene are SGHAT and FQDESV (reference sequence). The CDR3: CASSLPVAGDGSYNEQFF. The CDR3 DNA follows: TGTGCCAGCAGCTTACCCGTGGCGGGAGATGGATCCTACAATGAGCAGTTCTTC.

This clonotype was found many times. The rearrangement joins TRBV27 to TRBJ2-2; 8 bases map to TRBD2. V lost 1 base, J lost 3 bases, and 13 bases stayed unmatched. From germline, CDR1 is MNHEY and CDR2 SMNVEV (reference sequence). The CDR3 runs 19 residues. DNA for the CDR3: TGTGCCAGCAGTTTATGGCCCCCCGGACTAGCTCGAGACACCGGGGAGCTGTTTTTT. Amino acid sequence: CASSLWPPGLARDTGELFF.

This clonotype has more than one count but fewer than ten. The rearrangement links TRBV12-3 or TRBV12-4 to TRBJ2-3, with D tentatively TRBD2 (5 bases). The CDR3 is 14 residues long. V lost 6 bases and J lost 6, with 16 bases in between. The CDR3 protein is CASSSGGAADTQYF. In DNA, the CDR3 is TGTGCCAGCAGCTCCGGAGGCGCGGCGGATACGCAGTATTTT.

This clonotype has a single count. The V gene is TRBV20-1, the J gene TRBJ2-5; TRBD2 matches 9 bases. The germline V gene encodes CDR1 DFQATT and CDR2 SNEGSKA (reference sequence). The CDR3 consists of 16 residues. The trim removed 3 bases at V and 5 bases at J, leaving 13 bases unmatched. The chain's CDR3 is CSASPIAGGPGETQYF. The CDR3 coding sequence is TGCAGTGCTAGTCCTATTGCGGGAGGGCCGGGGGAGACCCAGTACTTC.

In this sample, this clonotype turned up many times. The V and J genes are TRBV5-1 and TRBJ2-7, with 13 bases aligning to TRBD2. V lost 4 bases to trimming and J lost 1 base; unmatched junction nucleotides: 11. There are 18 residues in the CDR3. The germline CDR1 and CDR2 sequences are SGHRS and YFSETQ. The CDR3 DNA reads as TGCGCCAGCAGCCCGGGACTAGCGGGACCGATGGAGTCCTACGAGCAGTACGTC. Protein: CASSPGLAGPMESYEQYV.

The chain uses TRBV27 and TRBJ2-1; D unclear. Germline loops: CDR1 MNHEY, CDR2 SMNVEV (reference sequence). V dropped 5 bases and J dropped 9 bases, with 17 bases sitting between them. The CDR3 runs to 14 residues. CDR3 residues: CASSPGWSWSEQFF. CDR3 DNA: TGTGCCAGCAGTCCTGGGTGGAGTTGGAGTGAGCAGTTCTTC.

The chain is built from TRBV12-3 or TRBV12-4 and TRBJ2-2; 9 bases fit TRBD2. The CDR3 contains 14 residues. J gave up 6 bases and V 5 bases, and 4 bases lay outside the gene matches. CDR3 coding DNA: TGTGCCAGCAGTGCCCTAGCGGGATCCGGGGAGCTGTTTTTT. This translates into CASSALAGSGELFF.

This clonotype has more than one count but fewer than ten. The genes are TRBV6-6 and TRBJ1-5; tentative D call: TRBD1 (5 bases). Germline lookup yields CDR1 MNHNY and CDR2 SVGAGI (reference sequence). There are 11 residues in the CDR3. V lost 6 bases to trimming and J lost 5 bases, with 5 bases between them. CDR3 nucleotides: TGTGCCAGCAGGGGGGATCAGCCCCAGCATTTT. It encodes CASRGDQPQHF.

This clonotype occurred many times. The V gene is TRBV16, the J gene TRBJ2-7; TRBD2 matches 10 bases. V lost 7 bases and J lost 9; bases outside the gene matches: 15. The germline V gene has CDR1 KGHSY and CDR2 FQNENV. The length of the CDR3 is 15 residues. The CDR3 sequence is CASKPSTSGAFGQYV. CDR3 in DNA: TGTGCCAGCAAACCAAGTACTAGCGGGGCATTTGGGCAGTACGTC.

The rearrangement links TRBV25-1 to TRBJ2-5; a possible D gene is TRBD2 (5 bases). The V end lost 0 bases, the J end lost 5 bases, and 19 bases lay between the germline ends. The CDR3 has 17 residues. The germline V gene encodes CDR1 MGHDK and CDR2 SYGVNS. Written as DNA, the CDR3 is TGTGCCAGCAGTGAATATGTTCCCCTTAGAGGGTTGGAGACCCAGTACTTC. This translates into CASSEYVPLRGLETQYF.

To note about this clonotype: This may stem from a read error, because a much larger clone lies one nucleotide away. The conserved phenylalanine or tryptophan normally closing the CDR3 is absent here, so this likely arose from a read error. V and J are TRBV7-6 and TRBJ2-1; possible D gene TRBD1, 6 bases. This CDR3 contains 13 residues. The germline V gene has CDR1 SGHVS and CDR2 FNYEAQ. V was pared by 2 bases and J by 6 bases, with 8 bases between. CDR3: CASSLTQGNEQFC. The CDR3 nucleotides are TGTGCCAGCAGCTTAACACAGGGCAATGAGCAGTTCTGC.

This clonotype has more than one count but fewer than ten. The genes are TRBV29-1 and TRBJ2-1, with D tentatively TRBD2 (7 bases). Trimming left V 6 bases short and J 7 bases short, with 22 bases between. The CDR3 is 15 residues long. Per germline, CDR1 SQVTM and CDR2 ANQGSEA. The CDR3 region has the DNA TGCAGCGTGGACAATCTAGCGGAAGGGGGGAATGAGCAGTTCTTC. Translating it yields CSVDNLAEGGNEQFF.

This chain connects TRBV6-2 or TRBV6-3 to TRBJ1-5; tentative D call: TRBD1 (5 bases). The ends were cut back, 1 base at V and 3 bases at J, with 13 bases in the middle. This CDR3 is 16 amino acids long. Germline-derived CDR1 and CDR2 are MNHEY and SVGEGT. The CDR3 DNA reads TGTGCCAGCAGTTACTTCTTCAGGGCCGACAATCAGCCCCAGCATTTT. It codes for CASSYFFRADNQPQHF.

This clonotype was found many times. The V and J genes are TRBV20-1 and TRBJ2-3; 7 bases are shared with TRBD2. J was trimmed by 2 bases and V by 5 bases; bases with no gene match: 16. This CDR3 has 17 residues. In germline, CDR1 is DFQATT, CDR2 SNEGSKA (reference sequence). CDR3 DNA sequence: TGCAGTGCTGGCGACTCCCTTGTCGGGGGGATCACAGATACGCAGTATTTT. Translating it yields CSAGDSLVGGITDTQYF.

This clonotype was observed many times. The V call is TRBV4-3, the J call TRBJ2-1; TRBD2 is a possible D gene (6 bases). V lost 1 base, J lost 6 bases, and 19 bases lay in between. Germline lookup yields CDR1 LGHNA and CDR2 YSLEER. The CDR3 loop spans 17 amino acids. The CDR3 sequence is CASSQVLGGNARNEQFF. The CDR3 DNA sequence: TGCGCCAGCAGCCAAGTCCTTGGCGGGAATGCCCGCAATGAGCAGTTCTTC.